Sequencing of this T cell receptor (beta chain) was carried out in a study of T cell responses to AZD1222 COVID-19 vaccine. Study-level findings and limits: Compared with day 0, the breadth and depth of the Spike-specific TCR repertoire rose significantly after two doses of AZD1222.

The CDR3 contains 14 residues. Germline V gene lookup returns CDR1 KGHSH and CDR2 LQKENI. V was cut by 4 bases and J by 1 base, with 10 bases left in between. Data came from immunoSEQ multiplex PCR; TCRdb stores just in-frame clones and leaves some out. Of roughly 150,000 clones in the sample, 90% are singletons; the top ten hold approximately 5.9%. For this clone: No antigen is known for it.

This material consisted of peripheral blood, taken 28 days after the second AZD1222 dose. The chain recombines TRBV18 with TRBJ1-1; D gene ambiguous. This TCR came from an adult who received the AZD1222 COVID-19 vaccine. In nucleotides, the CDR3 is TGTGCCAGCTCACAGGAGGGATCGAACACTGAAGCTTTCTTT. Its protein product is CASSQEGSNTEAFF.